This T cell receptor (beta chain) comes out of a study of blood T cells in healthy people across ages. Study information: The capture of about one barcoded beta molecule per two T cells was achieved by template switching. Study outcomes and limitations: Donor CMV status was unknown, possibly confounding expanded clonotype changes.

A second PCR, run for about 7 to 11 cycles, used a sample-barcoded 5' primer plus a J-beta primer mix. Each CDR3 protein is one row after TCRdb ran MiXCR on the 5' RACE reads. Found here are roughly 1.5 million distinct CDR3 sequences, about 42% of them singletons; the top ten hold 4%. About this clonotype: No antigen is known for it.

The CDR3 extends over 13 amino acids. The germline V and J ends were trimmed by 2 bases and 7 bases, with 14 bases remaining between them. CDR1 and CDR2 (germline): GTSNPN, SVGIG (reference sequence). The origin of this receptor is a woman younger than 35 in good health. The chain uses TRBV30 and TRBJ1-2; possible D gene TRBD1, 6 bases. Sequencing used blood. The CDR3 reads CAWSRTGLGGYTF. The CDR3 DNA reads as TGTGCCTGGAGTCGCACAGGGTTGGGTGGCTACACCTTC.